This T cell receptor beta chain was identified in a study of T cells in narcolepsy. Study background: Donors had narcolepsy type 1 or type 2, or were healthy controls.

About this clone: The antigen is not known.

Sequenced by immunoSEQ multiplex PCR; TCRdb stores in-frame clones only, minus some. Of 30,000 or so clones listed, almost 80% are singletons. The CDR3 sequence is 14 residues long. V lost 5 bases, J lost 1 base, and 2 bases stayed unmatched. CDR1 and CDR2 (germline): SGHNT, YYREEE (reference sequence). Findings of the study overall: Autoreactive clone sequences were missing from some blood memory CD4+ repertoires. HCRT-specific and TRIB2-specific autoreactive clonotypes appeared among same-patient CSF and blood CD4+ clonotypes. Blood of same and different patients, but not healthy controls, reportedly held recurring autoreactive clonotypes.

The sequence came from a human donor in good health. V and J are TRBV5-4 and TRBJ2-3, with 9 bases that match TRBD1. Sequencing used memory (CD45RA-) CD4+ T cells from blood. CDR3 amino acids: CASRRDRGTDTQYF. The CDR3 nucleotides read TGTGCCAGCAGACGGGACAGGGGCACAGATACGCAGTATTTT.